Given below is one T cell receptor beta chain in context. What it binds is not known. This sample is drawn from a study of OX40 agonist ivuxolimab in advanced cancers. Study-level information: Dose-escalation patients had hepatocellular carcinoma, melanoma, renal cell or head and neck cancer. Patients with prior anti-PD-1, anti-PD-L1 or anti-CTLA-4 therapy were eligible; about 41% had some. Study observations and caveats: Clonal expansion was seen in CD4+ and CD8+ blood T cells by week 6 at 0.1 to 3.0 mg/kg.

Libraries were prepared by immunoSEQ multiplex PCR; TCRdb keeps only in-frame clonotypes and omits some of them. The table lists fewer than 85,000 clones, 85% to 90% of them singletons. It was autoimmune disease history or systemic immunosuppression that excluded patients. The V gene's germline CDR1 is SEHNR and CDR2 FQNEAQ (reference sequence). The CDR3 is made up of 15 amino acids. J gave up 5 bases and V 5 bases, and 8 bases lay outside the gene matches. The source material was CD4+ or CD8+ T cells sorted from blood, sampled in a trial of the OX40 agonist ivuxolimab. The chain joins TRBV7-9 to TRBJ1-4; 7 nucleotides line up with TRBD1. This TCR derives from an adult with an advanced solid tumor such as melanoma, head and neck, liver or kidney cancer. The CDR3 coding sequence is TGTGCCAGCAGCCCGTCGACAGGGCGAAATGAAAAACTGTTTTTT. It translates to CASSPSTGRNEKLFF.